Below are 32 T cell receptor beta chains sequenced from a single sample in a study of blood T cells in healthy people across ages. The second PCR ran about 6 to 11 cycles with a sample-barcoded 5' primer and J-beta primers. TCRdb reanalysed the 5' RACE reads using MiXCR and keeps one entry per CDR3 protein. Of 1.5 million to 2 million distinct CDR3 sequences in the sample, 49% were seen once. The source material was blood. These receptor sequences come from a woman aged 40 to 50 in good health.

There are a few counts of this clonotype. The chain combines TRBV20-1 with TRBJ2-3; D is possibly TRBD2 (5 bases). Germline V gives CDR1 DFQATT, CDR2 SNEGSKA (reference sequence). The CDR3 consists of 15 residues. V was clipped by 4 bases and J by 1 base, with 15 bases between them. In DNA, the CDR3 is TGCAGTGCTACGGACTCCAATCGGGGCACAGATACGCAGTATTTT. This sequence encodes CSATDSNRGTDTQYF.

Written as DNA, the CDR3 is TGTGCCAGCAGCCGGGACAGGGACCGACTAACTCGCTATGGCTACACCTTC. This translates into CASSRDRDRLTRYGYTF. The chain combines TRBV6-1 with TRBJ1-2; 9 bases are a match to TRBD1. The CDR3 totals 17 residues. Germline V lookup: CDR1 MNHNS, CDR2 SASEGT. Unmatched junction bases numbered 15, after V lost 6 bases and J lost 4 bases.

The chain employs TRBV29-1 and TRBJ1-2; perhaps TRBD1 as D (5 bases). From germline, CDR1 is SQVTM and CDR2 ANQGSEA. CDR3 size: 12 residues. Deletions cut 5 bases from V and 3 bases from J, with 10 bases between. CDR3: CSVKLGDYGYTF. The CDR3 DNA follows: TGCAGCGTTAAACTGGGGGACTATGGCTACACCTTC.

The chain uses TRBV12-3 or TRBV12-4 and TRBJ2-4, with D perhaps TRBD1 or TRBD2 (5 bases each). Trimming took off 7 bases at V and 13 bases at J, with 20 bases between the two ends. CDR3 length: 13 residues. Here the CDR3 reads CASKLGVREEQYF. In DNA form, the CDR3 reads TGTGCCAGCAAACTAGGGGTACGCGAAGAGCAGTACTTC.

The chain couples TRBV20-1 to TRBJ2-5; D might be TRBD1 (5 bases). The germline gives CDR1 DFQATT, CDR2 SNEGSKA (reference sequence). V lost 4 bases to trimming and J lost 11 bases, with 23 bases between them. The CDR3 loop spans 14 amino acids. The CDR3 sequence: CSATLDSRANEQYF. CDR3 in DNA: TGCAGTGCTACTCTCGACTCCAGGGCGAATGAGCAGTACTTC.

The chain uses TRBV2 and TRBJ1-6, with a tentative D call TRBD1 (6 bases). Germline V gene lookup returns CDR1 SNHLY and CDR2 FYNNEI. CDR3 length equals 18 residues. V gave up 4 bases and J gave up 0 bases, with 16 bases separating them. CDR3 amino acids: CASSGQENLSSYNSPLHF. CDR3 DNA: TGTGCCAGCAGTGGACAGGAGAATTTGAGCTCCTATAATTCACCCCTCCACTTT.

The count of this clonotype is one. V gene TRBV20-1 combines with J gene TRBJ2-3, with D possibly TRBD2 on 5 matching bases. The V gene lost 4 bases and the J gene lost 0 bases, with 14 bases spanning the gap. Germline CDR1 DFQATT, CDR2 SNEGSKA (reference sequence). CDR3 length equals 15 residues. The CDR3 coding sequence is TGCAGTGCTATATCTTCGGGGAGAAGCACAGATACGCAGTATTTT. Its protein product is CSAISSGRSTDTQYF.

Comment on this clonotype: A read error may explain this, as a much larger clone is one base away. Without the conserved terminal phenylalanine or tryptophan, this CDR3 likely stems from a read error. V and J are TRBV4-1 and TRBJ2-1; a possible D gene is TRBD2 (5 bases). CDR3 size: 12 residues. The V gene lost 1 base and the J gene lost 10 bases, with 8 bases spanning the gap. Germline CDR1 reads MGHRA; CDR2 reads YSYEKL. CDR3 sequence reads: CASSQATGEQFL. CDR3 sequence (DNA): TGCGCCAGCAGCCAAGCTACGGGGGAGCAGTTCTTA.

V is TRBV4-2 and J is TRBJ2-5; 14 positions agree with TRBD2. Germline CDR1 and CDR2: LGHNA and YNFKEQ. This CDR3 spans 19 amino acids. Trimming cost V 4 bases and J 1 base; bases outside gene matches: 11. The chain's CDR3 is CASSPTGTSGGSLQETQYF. The CDR3 region has the DNA TGTGCCAGCAGCCCTACCGGGACTAGCGGGGGATCGCTCCAAGAGACCCAGTACTTC.

This clonotype turned up a few times. This rearrangement joins TRBV3-1 to TRBJ1-2, with a tentative D call TRBD1 (5 bases). The CDR3 is 12 residues long. Per the germline V gene, CDR1 is LGHDT and CDR2 is YNNKEL (reference sequence). Trimming cost V 6 bases and J 3 bases, with 8 bases left between them. Here the CDR3 DNA reads TGTGCCAGCAGTGGGGACTACTATGGCTACACCTTC. It encodes CASSGDYYGYTF. Drawing the rest from reference TRBV3-1 and TRBJ1-2, the complete variable domain is DTAVSQTPKYLVTQMGNDKSIKCEQNLGHDTMYWYKQDSKKFLKIMFSYNNKELIINETVPNRFSPKSPDKAHLNLHINSLELGDSAVYFCASSGDYYGYTFGSGTRLTVV.

This clonotype was observed a few times. The chain links TRBV7-2 to TRBJ2-6, with TRBD2 matching 11 bases. The germline CDR1 and CDR2 sequences are SGHTA and FQGNSA. Losses at the gene ends were 4 bases for V and 0 bases for J; bases not matched to a gene: 11. The CDR3 spans 20 residues. The CDR3, as DNA: TGTGCCAGCAGCTCCCAAAGCGCACTAGCGGGGGTCTCTGGGGCCAACGTCCTGACTTTC. Its protein product is CASSSQSALAGVSGANVLTF.

The chain is built from TRBV7-2 and TRBJ2-1, with 7 nucleotides matching TRBD2. The J segment lost 12 bases and the V segment lost 5 bases, leaving 10 bases of the junction unmatched. This CDR3 is built from 13 residues. The germline CDR1 and CDR2 sequences are SGHTA and FQGNSA. CDR3 DNA sequence: TGTGCCAGCAGCACCCGACTAGCCAGTTCGCAGTTCTTC. Amino acid sequence: CASSTRLASSQFF.

There are a few counts of this clonotype. The chain has TRBV7-2 and TRBJ2-1; D possibly matches TRBD1 or TRBD2 (5 bases each). Trimming took off 3 bases at V and 1 base at J, with 10 bases between the two ends. Germline CDR1 SGHTA, CDR2 FQGNSA. The length of the CDR3 is 15 residues. Here the CDR3 DNA reads TGTGCCAGCAGCTTGGACACGGGATCCTACAATGAGCAGTTCTTC. It codes for CASSLDTGSYNEQFF.

This chain links TRBV5-6 with TRBJ2-7; D is perhaps TRBD1 or TRBD2 (6 bases each). The CDR3 length is 14 residues. V was clipped by 1 base and J by 7 bases, with 15 bases between them. CDR1 is SGHDT and CDR2 is YYEEEE in the germline V gene. The chain's CDR3 is CASSLWGPGGEQYF. The CDR3 coding sequence is TGTGCCAGCAGCTTGTGGGGGCCAGGAGGGGAGCAGTACTTC.

Ten or more counts support this clonotype. The V gene is TRBV5-1, the J gene TRBJ1-2, with D unclear. The germline gives CDR1 SGHRS, CDR2 YFSETQ. Trimming cost V 5 bases and J 2 bases, with 10 bases left between them. The CDR3 runs 13 residues. The CDR3 DNA follows: TGCGCCAGCAGTCTCTCCACCAACTATGGCTACACCTTC. Its protein product is CASSLSTNYGYTF.

The rearrangement links TRBV28 to TRBJ2-7; the match to TRBD1 covers 8 bases. Germline CDR1 and CDR2: MDHEN and SYDVKM. V gave up 6 bases and J gave up 4 bases; unmatched junction bases: 8. This CDR3 has 14 residues. CDR3 region: CASSPSDRVYEQYF. The CDR3, as DNA: TGTGCCAGCAGCCCCTCGGACAGGGTATACGAGCAGTACTTC. The variable domain in full, with the rest retrieved from reference TRBV28 and TRBJ2-7, is DVKVTQSSRYLVKRTGEKVFLECVQDMDHENMFWYRQDPGLGLRLIYFSYDVKMKEKGDIPEGYSVSREKKERFSLILESASTNQTSMYLCASSPSDRVYEQYFGPGTRLTVT.

This clonotype was found once. The V gene is TRBV12-3 or TRBV12-4, the J gene TRBJ2-3, with D perhaps given as TRBD1 or TRBD2 (5 bases each). Trimming pared 3 bases from V and 3 bases from J, leaving 13 bases between. The CDR3 extends over 15 amino acids. The CDR3, as DNA: TGTGCCAGCAGTTTGGGACGAGCGGTGACAGATACGCAGTATTTT. It specifies CASSLGRAVTDTQYF.

CDR3 sequence: CASSTSGYGYTF. Written as DNA, the CDR3 is TGTGCCAGCAGCACCTCCGGCTATGGCTACACCTTC. The J gene is TRBJ1-2, the V gene TRBV28; D is uncertain. The CDR3 has 12 amino acids. V was trimmed by 6 bases and J by 4 bases, leaving 9 bases between them. Germline V lookup: CDR1 MDHEN, CDR2 SYDVKM.

In this sample, this clonotype turned up a few times. This rearrangement joins TRBV15 to TRBJ2-1, with TRBD2 as a possible D gene (6 bases). CDR3 length: 14 residues. The germline V and J ends were trimmed by 3 bases and 3 bases, with 9 bases remaining between them. Germline V gene data show CDR1 as LNHNV and CDR2 as YYDKDF (reference sequence). The CDR3 sequence is CATSSPGDYNEQFF. The CDR3 DNA reads TGTGCCACCAGCAGTCCGGGAGACTACAATGAGCAGTTCTTC.

This rearrangement joins TRBV7-2 to TRBJ2-7; a possible D gene is TRBD2 (5 bases). CDR1 is SGHTA and CDR2 is FQGNSA in the germline V gene. The germline V and J ends were trimmed by 5 bases and 10 bases, with 15 bases remaining between them. This CDR3 contains 12 residues. The CDR3 is CASSLGKGAQYF. In DNA form, the CDR3 reads TGTGCCAGCAGCCTCGGCAAGGGAGCCCAGTACTTC. The variable domain in full, completed from reference TRBV7-2 and TRBJ2-7, reads GAGVSQSPSNKVTEKGKDVELRCDPISGHTALYWYRQSLGQGLEFLIYFQGNSAPDKSGLPSDRFSAERTGGSVSTLTIQRTQQEDSAVYLCASSLGKGAQYFGPGTRLTVT.

V is TRBV29-1 and J is TRBJ2-1; weak D call: TRBD2 (6 bases). The CDR3 totals 12 residues. V was pared by 7 bases and J by 6 bases, with 13 bases between. Germline-derived CDR1 and CDR2 are SQVTM and ANQGSEA. The CDR3 DNA sequence: TGCAGCGCCTTGGCGGGGTTCAATGAGCAGTTCTTC. This encodes CSALAGFNEQFF.

The V and J genes are TRBV7-2 and TRBJ2-1; no firm D call. Trimming removed 5 bases from V and 6 bases from J, with 17 bases in between. This CDR3 is built from 15 residues. CDR1 and CDR2 (germline): SGHTA, FQGNSA. For the CDR3, the DNA is TGTGCCAGCAGCGCCGCGGCGTTCGCTGGCAATGAGCAGTTCTTC. Translated: CASSAAAFAGNEQFF.

This chain joins TRBV4-1 and TRBJ2-1; 7 bases are shared with TRBD1. Unmatched junction bases numbered 2, after V lost 0 bases and J lost 12 bases. In germline, CDR1 is MGHRA, CDR2 YSYEKL. The CDR3 covers 12 residues. The CDR3 reads CASSQDRGRQFF. CDR3 nucleotide sequence: TGCGCCAGCAGCCAAGACAGGGGGAGGCAGTTCTTC.

The sample holds one count of this clonotype. The chain is built from TRBV6-2 or TRBV6-3 and TRBJ2-7; 12 bases fit TRBD2. In germline, CDR1 is MNHEY, CDR2 SVGEGT. The length of the CDR3 is 15 residues. The V segment lost 6 bases and the J segment 3 bases; nucleotides outside the gene matches: 6. The CDR3 loop reads CASRPRLAGDYEQYF. The CDR3, as DNA: TGTGCCAGCAGACCCCGACTAGCGGGGGACTACGAGCAGTACTTC.

V usage is TRBV24-1 and J usage is TRBJ2-3; D gene uncertain. Germline V gives CDR1 KGHDR, CDR2 SFDVKD. The CDR3 is 14 amino acids. V lost 5 bases and J lost 3, with 11 bases in between. The CDR3 loop is CATSGKGWTDTQYF. Here the CDR3 DNA reads TGTGCCACCAGTGGGAAGGGTTGGACAGATACGCAGTATTTT.

The CDR3: CASSSRPDYQETQYF. CDR3 bases: TGTGCCAGCAGCTCCCGGCCAGACTATCAAGAGACCCAGTACTTC. J is TRBJ2-5 and V is TRBV13; weak D call: TRBD2 (5 bases). Germline assignment: CDR1 PRHDT and CDR2 FYEKMQ (reference sequence). The V end was cut by 4 bases, the J end by 2 bases, with 14 bases between. CDR3 length: 15 amino acids.

This clonotype was detected a few times. The chain links TRBV15 to TRBJ2-7; unclear D gene. Germline CDR1 and CDR2: LNHNV and YYDKDF (reference sequence). V was clipped by 9 bases and J by 3 bases, with 12 bases between them. The CDR3 contains 12 residues. This CDR3 is CATRRFGYEQYF. For the CDR3, the DNA is TGTGCCACGCGGCGATTCGGCTACGAGCAGTACTTC.

This clonotype was picked up a small number of times. V gene TRBV28 combines with J gene TRBJ2-1; a possible D gene is TRBD1 (5 bases). Trimming left V 4 bases short and J 9 bases short, with 16 bases between. The CDR3 has 14 amino acids. Germline CDR1 reads MDHEN; CDR2 reads SYDVKM. In DNA form, the CDR3 reads TGTGCCAGCAGTTCGTACAGTAGTCAGGGTGAGCAGTTCTTC. This encodes CASSSYSSQGEQFF.

Of note for this clonotype: This may come from a read error, since a much larger clone is one base off. This rearrangement joins TRBV24-1 to TRBJ2-6; 7 bases are shared with TRBD1. CDR1 KGHDR and CDR2 SFDVKD come from the germline V gene. The CDR3 runs to 18 residues. CDR3 nucleotide sequence: TGTGCCACCGGTGACCCTCCGGGACAGAGCTCTGGGGCCAACGTCCTGACTTTC. The encoded protein is CATGDPPGQSSGANVLTF.

The chain joins TRBV7-9 to TRBJ2-5, with no clear D. The end of the DNA is better explained by TRBJ2-7, so the J call may be wrong. Germline assignment: CDR1 SEHNR and CDR2 FQNEAQ (reference sequence). The CDR3 length is 14 residues. CDR3 sequence reads: CASSLRVVRSEQYF. As DNA, the CDR3 is TGTGCCAGCAGCTTACGGGTTGTACGGAGCGAGCAGTACTTC.

This CDR3 is CASSLVHSGESSYNEQFF. The CDR3 DNA reads as TGTGCCAGCAGCTTAGTGCACTCGGGGGAAAGCTCCTACAATGAGCAGTTCTTC. The V call is TRBV11-2, the J call TRBJ2-1; TRBD2 is a possible D gene (6 bases). V lost 1 base and J 0 bases, leaving 16 bases between the germline ends. The germline V gene has CDR1 SGHAT and CDR2 FQNNGV. The CDR3 is 18 residues long.

This clonotype was counted between two and nine times. The chain has TRBV27 and TRBJ2-5; D may correspond to TRBD1 or TRBD2 (7 bases each). The germline V gene has CDR1 MNHEY and CDR2 SMNVEV (reference sequence). There are 15 residues in the CDR3. With 2 bases removed from V and 5 bases from J, the gap between germline ends came to 15 bases. CDR3 protein: CASSLVSGGGETQYF. For the CDR3, the DNA is TGTGCCAGCAGTTTAGTTTCAGGGGGAGGGGAGACCCAGTACTTC.